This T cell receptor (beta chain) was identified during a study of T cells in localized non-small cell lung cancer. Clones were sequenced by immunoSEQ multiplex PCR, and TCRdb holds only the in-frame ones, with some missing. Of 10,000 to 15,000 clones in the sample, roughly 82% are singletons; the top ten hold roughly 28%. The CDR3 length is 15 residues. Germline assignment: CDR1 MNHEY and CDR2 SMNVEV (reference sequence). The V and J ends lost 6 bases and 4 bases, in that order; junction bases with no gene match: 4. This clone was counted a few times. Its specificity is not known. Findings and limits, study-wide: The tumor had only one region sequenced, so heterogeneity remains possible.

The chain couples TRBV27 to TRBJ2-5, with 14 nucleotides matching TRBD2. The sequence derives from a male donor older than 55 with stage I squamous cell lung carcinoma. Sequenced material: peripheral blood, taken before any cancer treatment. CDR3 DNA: TGTGCCAGCAGACCCGGACTAGCGGGAGGAGAGACCCAGTACTTC. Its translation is CASRPGLAGGETQYF.